The clone carrying this TCR beta chain was counted a single time. Its antigen is not identified. This same CDR3 is encoded by further DNA sequences in the sample. Sequencing was performed with immunoSEQ multiplex PCR; in TCRdb, only in-frame clones are kept and a portion is missing. Of around 20,000 clones listed, 81% are singletons. The data were obtained in a study of cytotoxic CD8 clonotypes in ibrutinib-treated CLL. Overall study: Response samples were drawn at a median of around 11 months of treatment, range 6 to 36.

Study-level results: Baseline levels of clonality went above those of age-matched healthy donors and moved with circulating CD8+ T-cell counts. Contraction or stability on treatment was seen for public clonotypes, which were uncommon. Clonality, elevated at ibrutinib response, dropped back toward baseline at progression.

In germline, CDR1 is SGHRS, CDR2 YFSETQ. CDR3 length: 14 residues. V gave up 1 base and J gave up 8 bases; unmatched junction bases: 4. The V gene is TRBV5-1, the J gene TRBJ1-4, with TRBD1 identical over 8 bases. The sequences come from PBMCs, collected before ibrutinib treatment. This TCR came from a human donor with chronic lymphocytic leukemia. CDR3 nucleotides: TGCGCCAGCAGCTTGCAGGGGGCTGGAGAAAAACTGTTTTTT. Translation: CASSLQGAGEKLFF.